This T cell receptor beta chain is from a study of vaccination and CD4 T cells after COVID-19. General study results and limits: Median SARS-CoV-2-reactive clonotypes rose from about 22 to 38, not significantly.

Trimming at V came to 5 bases and at J to 4 bases, leaving 7 bases not matched to a gene. CDR3 length equals 17 residues. From germline, CDR1 is SEHNR and CDR2 FQNEAQ (reference sequence). The Oncomine TCR Beta short-read assay sequenced DNA from cultured CD4+ T cells. TCRdb called the PCR reads again in MiXCR, with one record for every CDR3 protein. The profile shows about 13,000 distinct CDR3 sequences, approximately 58% of them singletons. Documented treatment: roughly 11-day PBMC culture with coronavirus spike peptide pools or control peptides (ViraFEST assay). ViraFEST used peptide pools to expand antigen-specific T cells before TCR sequencing. Points on this clonotype: Its cognate antigen is unknown.

This chain connects TRBV7-9 to TRBJ2-1, with TRBD2 matching 14 bases. The sequence was collected from a human donor who had recovered from COVID-19. Sequencing was carried out using CD4+ T cells from blood, cultured in vitro. The CDR3 spells CASSPTGLAGVYNEQFF. The CDR3, as DNA: TGTGCCAGCAGCCCTACGGGACTAGCGGGAGTTTACAATGAGCAGTTCTTC. The full variable domain, in which reference TRBV7-9 and TRBJ2-1 provide the parts outside the CDR3, is DTGVSQNPRHKITKRGQNVTFRCDPISEHNRLYWYRQTLGQGPEFLTYFQNEAQLEKSRLLSDRFSAERPKGSFSTLEIQRTEQGDSAMYLCASSPTGLAGVYNEQFFGPGTRLTVL.